The clone carrying this T cell receptor beta chain was counted ten times or more. Antigen: not known. A much larger clone lies a single base off, so this may be a read error. Unique molecular identifiers were used to barcode this TCRbeta library. TCRdb re-analysed the PCR reads in MiXCR, keeping a single row per CDR3 protein. The data show more than 200,000 distinct CDR3 sequences, 25% seen once. The sample is drawn from a study of T-cell reconstitution after alpha-beta-depleted transplantation in children. Germline V gene data show CDR1 as SQVTM and CDR2 as ANQGSEA. The length of the CDR3 is 11 residues. V gave up 4 bases and J gave up 6 bases, with 7 bases separating them. Notes on the study in general: Several hundred expanded graft clones reportedly supplied alpha-beta T cells about two months after transplant.

This TCR was recovered from a girl aged 2 to 10 with Fanconi anemia, due to receive a stem cell transplant. The chain carries TRBV29-1 and TRBJ2-1; D possibly corresponds to TRBD1 (5 bases). This material consisted of PBMCs, taken before TCRalphabeta/CD19-depleted stem cell transplant. CDR3 loop: CSVVQGNEQFF. CDR3 DNA: TGCAGCGTTGTCCAGGGCAATGAGCAGTTCTTC.